The 5 T cell receptor beta chains reported below all come from one sample, sequenced in a study of blood T cell repertoires in COVID-19. Assay: immunoSEQ multiplex PCR; the TCRdb copy retains only in-frame clones and omits some. The repertoire holds 250,000 to 300,000 clones, with roughly 85% as singletons. The sample was PBMCs or T cells enriched from blood (not recorded which). These receptor sequences come from a man aged 35-49 years who had been exposed to COVID-19.

This chain uses TRBV21-1 with TRBJ2-3; the DNA was not compared with TRBD2, the D call given in the table. TRBV21-1 counts as a pseudogene. CDR3 length equals 17 residues. The DNA for the CDR3 is TGTGCCAGCAGCAAAGTGAAGGACTCCCCTAGCACAGATACGCAGTATTTT. This encodes CASSKVKDSPSTDTQYF.

The chain recombines TRBV2 with TRBJ2-3; unclear D gene. The ends were cut back, 4 bases at V and 8 bases at J, with 19 bases in the middle. This CDR3 contains 15 residues. CDR1 and CDR2 (germline): SNHLY, FYNNEI. CDR3 coding DNA: TGTGCCAGCAGTGCGGCCCTCCAAAGCGTAGGTACGCAGTATTTT. This translates into CASSAALQSVGTQYF. Full variable domain (missing parts from reference TRBV2 and TRBJ2-3): EPEVTQTPSHQVTQMGQEVILRCVPISNHLYFYWYRQILGQKVEFLVSFYNNEISEKSEIFDDQFSVERPDGSNFTLKIRSTKLEDSAMYFCASSAALQSVGTQYFGPGTRLTVL.

Written as DNA, the CDR3 is TGTGCCAGCAGTGGTCGGGACAGGTACAATGAGCAGTTCTTC. This gives the protein CASSGRDRYNEQFF. The gene calls are TRBV25-1 and TRBJ2-1, with TRBD1 matching 8 bases. Germline V gives CDR1 MGHDK, CDR2 SYGVNS. The length of the CDR3 is 14 residues. Germline trimming cut 4 bases from V and 4 bases from J; bases unmatched to any gene: 3.

This chain connects TRBV5-5 to TRBJ2-7; D is unclear. V lost 1 base, J lost 6 bases, and 5 bases lay in between. Germline lookup yields CDR1 SGHKS and CDR2 YYEKEE (reference sequence). The length of the CDR3 is 11 residues. The CDR3: CASSLPGEQYF. In DNA, the CDR3 is TGTGCCAGCAGCTTGCCAGGCGAGCAGTACTTC.

The chain joins TRBV6-5 to TRBJ2-5, with D tentatively TRBD1 (5 bases). Germline CDR1 reads MNHEY; CDR2 reads SVGAGI. The CDR3 runs to 14 residues. The ends were cut back, 4 bases at V and 1 base at J, with 10 bases in the middle. The CDR3 reads CASSFSGFQETQYF. CDR3 sequence (DNA): TGTGCCAGCAGTTTTTCAGGGTTCCAAGAGACCCAGTACTTC.